A single sample is the source of the 4 T cell receptor beta chains below, sequenced in a study of shared clonotypes between healthy human individuals. TCRdb's table, derived via immunoSEQ multiplex PCR, lists solely in-frame clones and lacks some. Altogether millions of clones are present, just over 90% being singletons, with the ten largest covering over 0.12%. Sequenced: naive CD4+ T cells sorted from blood. The subset is: CD45RA+ positively selected. All receptors come from a young man in good health.

V usage is TRBV6-1 and J usage is TRBJ1-2; D is perhaps TRBD1 (5 bases). Germline CDR1 is MNHNS and CDR2 is SASEGT. The CDR3 has 14 residues. Trimming took off 7 bases at V and 4 bases at J, with 16 bases between the two ends. The CDR3 sequence is CASKPGWGVYGYTF. The CDR3 DNA follows: TGTGCCAGCAAACCGGGGTGGGGGGTCTATGGCTACACCTTC.

The rearrangement links TRBV19 to TRBJ2-7; D gene ambiguous. The V gene lost 4 bases and the J gene lost 0 bases, with 13 bases spanning the gap. The CDR3 spans 15 residues. The V gene's germline CDR1 is LNHDA and CDR2 SQIVND (reference sequence). CDR3 DNA sequence: TGTGCCAGTAGTACCTTCGGCAGGAGCTCCTACGAGCAGTACTTC. The encoded protein is CASSTFGRSSYEQYF. The whole variable domain, remainder taken from reference TRBV19 and TRBJ2-7, is DGGITQSPKYLFRKEGQNVTLSCEQNLNHDAMYWYRQDPGQGLRLIYYSQIVNDFQKGDIAEGYSVSREKKESFPLTVTSAQKNPTAFYLCASSTFGRSSYEQYFGPGTRLTVT.

The chain couples TRBV10-2 to TRBJ1-2, with 10 bases matching TRBD1. This CDR3 spans 15 amino acids. Trimming took 7 bases from V and 1 from J; bases not matched to a gene: 6. The V gene's germline CDR1 is WSHSY and CDR2 SAAADI. The CDR3 loop reads CASISGTGVNYGYTF. CDR3 nucleotide sequence: TGCGCCAGCATATCCGGGACAGGGGTTAACTATGGCTACACCTTC.

J is TRBJ2-7 and V is TRBV15; D might be TRBD1 or TRBD2, each matching 6 bases. This CDR3 region has 17 residues. The germline V and J ends were trimmed by 5 bases and 3 bases, with 23 bases remaining between them. The V gene's germline CDR1 is LNHNV and CDR2 YYDKDF (reference sequence). CDR3 nucleotides: TGTGCCACCAGCCCGGCGGGGACCTCGACAGGTATCTACGAGCAGTACTTC. It specifies CATSPAGTSTGIYEQYF.